This TCR beta chain derives from a study of shared clonotypes between healthy human individuals. General study results and limits: Compared with memory subsets, naive subsets generally had larger estimated richness.

From CD4+ cells came CD45RA+ naive and CD45RA-negative memory subsets. In the case of this clone: Its antigen is unknown.

The CDR3 loop spans 17 amino acids. The V segment lost 0 bases and the J segment 4 bases; nucleotides outside the gene matches: 11. CDR1 and CDR2 from the germline V gene are MGHRA and YSYEKL. Generated by immunoSEQ multiplex PCR, the TCRdb table keeps only in-frame clones and is missing some. The profile covers roughly 640,000 clones, with around 97% appearing a single time and 0.055% to 0.07% taken by the ten largest. The source of this sequence is a woman aged 30 to 39 in good health. V and J are TRBV4-1 and TRBJ1-2, with 7 bases aligning to TRBD1. The material sequenced was naive CD4+ T cells sorted from blood. The subset denotes: CD45RA+ positively selected. CDR3 nucleotide sequence: TGCGCCAGCAGCCAAGAGGGTGGGGGCAGGGGGACCTATGGCTACACCTTC. Its protein product is CASSQEGGGRGTYGYTF.